This TCR beta chain was profiled in a study of blood T cell repertoires in COVID-19. The table came from immunoSEQ multiplex PCR; TCRdb's copy has only in-frame clones and leaves some out. The data hold 150,000 to 200,000 clones, with roughly 85% observed a single time. Trimming removed 8 bases from V and 1 base from J, with 12 bases in between. Germline CDR1 is WNHNN and CDR2 is SYGVQD (reference sequence). CDR3 length: 14 amino acids. What was sequenced was peripheral blood. The clonotype comes from a human donor with acute or convalescent COVID-19. The donor label of this sample is uncertain. The chain carries TRBV10-1 and TRBJ2-1, with D unresolved. The CDR3 region has the DNA TGCGCCAGCTTGCCCGGTTCTTCCTACAATGAGCAGTTCTTC. As protein: CASLPGSSYNEQFF.